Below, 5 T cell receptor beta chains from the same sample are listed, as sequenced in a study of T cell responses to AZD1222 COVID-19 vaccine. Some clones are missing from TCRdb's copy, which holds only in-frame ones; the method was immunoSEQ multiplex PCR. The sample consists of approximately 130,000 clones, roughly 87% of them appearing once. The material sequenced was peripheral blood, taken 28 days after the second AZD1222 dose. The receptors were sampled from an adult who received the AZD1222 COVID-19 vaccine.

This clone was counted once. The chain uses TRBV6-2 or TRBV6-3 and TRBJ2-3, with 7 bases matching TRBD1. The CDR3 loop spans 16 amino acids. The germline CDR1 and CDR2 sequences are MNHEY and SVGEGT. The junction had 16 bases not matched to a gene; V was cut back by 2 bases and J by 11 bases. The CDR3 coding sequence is TGTGCCAGCAGTTACGAAGGGGGCGCCGCTATATCGGAGCAGTATTTT. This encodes CASSYEGGAAISEQYF.

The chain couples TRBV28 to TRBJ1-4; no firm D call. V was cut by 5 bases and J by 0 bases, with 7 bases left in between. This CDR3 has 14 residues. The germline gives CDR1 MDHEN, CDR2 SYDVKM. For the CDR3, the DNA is TGTGCCAGCAGTCTGTGGACAACTAATGAAAAACTGTTTTTT. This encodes CASSLWTTNEKLFF. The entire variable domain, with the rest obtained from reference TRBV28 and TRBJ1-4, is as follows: DVKVTQSSRYLVKRTGEKVFLECVQDMDHENMFWYRQDPGLGLRLIYFSYDVKMKEKGDIPEGYSVSREKKERFSLILESASTNQTSMYLCASSLWTTNEKLFFGSGTQLSVL.

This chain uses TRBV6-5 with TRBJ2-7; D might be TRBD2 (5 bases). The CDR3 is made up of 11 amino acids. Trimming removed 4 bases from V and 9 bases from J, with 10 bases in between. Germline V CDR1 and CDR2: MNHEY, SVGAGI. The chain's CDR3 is CASSSLAGQYF. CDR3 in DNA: TGTGCCAGCAGTTCCCTTGCGGGGCAGTACTTC.

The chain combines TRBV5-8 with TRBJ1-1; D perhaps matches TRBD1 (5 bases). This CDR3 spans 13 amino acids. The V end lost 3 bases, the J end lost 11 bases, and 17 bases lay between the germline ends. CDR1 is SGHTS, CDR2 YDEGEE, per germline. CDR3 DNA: TGTGCCAGCAGCTGGACACTGGGCCGGACGGCTTTCTTT. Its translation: CASSWTLGRTAFF.

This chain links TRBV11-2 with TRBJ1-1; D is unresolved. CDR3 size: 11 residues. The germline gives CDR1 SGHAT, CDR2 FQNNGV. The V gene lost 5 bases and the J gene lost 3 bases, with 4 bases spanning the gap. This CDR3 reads CASSLYTEAFF. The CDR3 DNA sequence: TGTGCCAGCAGCCTTTACACTGAAGCTTTCTTT.